The 13 T cell receptor beta chains below come from one sample, sequenced in a study of T cell repertoires in aging, cancer and after chemotherapy. Multiplex touch-down PCR with TRB-A/B primers amplified rearranged V-D-J TRB sequences. TCRdb re-called the multiplex PCR reads with MiXCR, one entry per CDR3 protein. The repertoire consists of approximately 13,000 distinct CDR3 sequences, with about 25% occurring once and the leading ten covering approximately 2.5%. Peripheral blood genomic DNA, not sorted cells or RNA, was the template. Sequenced input: blood. The receptor set was obtained from a human donor in good health.

In this sample, this clonotype turned up a few times. The J gene is TRBJ1-1, the V gene TRBV27; D remains ambiguous. This CDR3 is built from 13 residues. Germline assignment: CDR1 MNHEY and CDR2 SMNVEV (reference sequence). V lost 4 bases to trimming and J lost 2 bases, with 8 bases between them. The CDR3 is CASSSGSNTEAFF. The DNA of the CDR3 is TGTGCCAGCAGTTCCGGTTCTAACACTGAAGCTTTCTTT.

This clonotype is categorized as medium-sized. V usage is TRBV20-1 and J usage is TRBJ1-2; 8 bases agree with TRBD1. From germline, CDR1 is DFQATT and CDR2 SNEGSKA (reference sequence). The CDR3 sequence is 15 residues long. V shed 5 bases and J 1 base; nucleotides not matched to a gene: 9. In DNA, the CDR3 is TGCAGTGCTTGGACTGACAGGGGCCTTAACTATGGCTACACCTTC. Protein product: CSAWTDRGLNYGYTF.

In this sample, this clonotype turned up a few times. V is TRBV20-1 and J is TRBJ2-3; 8 bases match TRBD2. The CDR3 loop spans 14 amino acids. The ends lost 6 bases at V and 1 base at J; junction bases unmatched: 6. Germline values: CDR1 DFQATT, CDR2 SNEGSKA (reference sequence). CDR3 amino acids: CSATSGGRTDTQYF. CDR3 sequence (DNA): TGCAGTGCCACTTCGGGGGGGCGCACAGATACGCAGTATTTT.

Concerning this clonotype itself: Being one base from a much bigger clone, this may be a read error. This chain links TRBV6-5 with TRBJ1-6; D possibly corresponds to TRBD1 (5 bases). This CDR3 is 13 amino acids long. Trimming left V 6 bases short and J 15 bases short, with 18 bases between. CDR1 MNHEY and CDR2 SVGAGI come from the germline V gene. CDR3 sequence (DNA): TGTGCCAGCAGAAGGGGCGACCTTGCAGGCCTCCACTTT. This sequence encodes CASRRGDLAGLHF.

V is TRBV6-4 and J is TRBJ2-1, with TRBD2 matching 10 bases. The CDR3 sequence is 15 residues long. The J segment lost 2 bases and the V segment lost 5 bases, leaving 3 bases of the junction unmatched. Per the germline V gene, CDR1 is MRHNA and CDR2 is SNTAGT. The CDR3 spells CASSNLAGAYNEQFF. Written as DNA, the CDR3 is TGTGCCAGCAGTAACCTAGCGGGGGCCTACAATGAGCAGTTCTTC.

This clonotype is medium-sized (0.01 to 0.1%) within its sample. The chain uses TRBV7-9 and TRBJ1-6; D uncertain. The CDR3 is 14 residues long. The V end was cut by 4 bases, the J end by 5 bases, with 9 bases between. Looked up from germline, CDR1 is SEHNR and CDR2 is FQNEAQ (reference sequence). CDR3 sequence (DNA): TGTGCCAGCAGCTCAAATCCTAATAATTCACCCCTCCACTTT. It is translated as CASSSNPNNSPLHF.

This clonotype was seen more than once but under ten times. The chain combines TRBV10-3 with TRBJ2-7; TRBD2 is a possible D gene (6 bases). V shed 0 bases and J shed 7 bases, with 10 bases lying between them. The CDR3 has 13 residues. The V gene's germline CDR1 is ENHRY and CDR2 SYGVKD. CDR3 protein: CAISESIRGEQYV. CDR3 bases: TGTGCCATCAGTGAGTCGATCCGGGGGGAGCAGTACGTC.

This clonotype qualifies as medium-sized. This chain uses TRBV6-5 with TRBJ2-2; the D call may be TRBD1 or TRBD2 (5 bases each). CDR1 MNHEY and CDR2 SVGAGI come from the germline V gene. Trimming took off 2 bases at V and 1 base at J, with 11 bases between the two ends. This CDR3 is 16 amino acids long. CDR3 DNA sequence: TGTGCCAGCAGTTACAGGAGAGGGGTGAACACCGGGGAGCTGTTTTTT. As protein: CASSYRRGVNTGELFF.

This clonotype is judged medium-sized. The chain carries TRBV19 and TRBJ1-1, with D perhaps TRBD1 (6 bases). Germline assignment: CDR1 LNHDA and CDR2 SQIVND (reference sequence). V lost 8 bases, J lost 2 bases, and 15 bases lay in between. The CDR3 is 14 amino acids. CDR3 sequence reads: CASDPGQINTEAFF. In DNA form, the CDR3 reads TGTGCCAGTGATCCGGGACAAATTAACACTGAAGCTTTCTTT. Full variable domain (remainder filled in from reference TRBV19 and TRBJ1-1): DGGITQSPKYLFRKEGQNVTLSCEQNLNHDAMYWYRQDPGQGLRLIYYSQIVNDFQKGDIAEGYSVSREKKESFPLTVTSAQKNPTAFYLCASDPGQINTEAFFGQGTRLTVV.

This clonotype has a handful of counts. V usage is TRBV14 and J usage is TRBJ1-6, with D unclear. This CDR3 contains 15 residues. V lost 0 bases and J lost 7, with 10 bases in between. Germline V gives CDR1 SGHDN, CDR2 FVKESK. The CDR3 protein is CASSQDGVQNSPLHF. CDR3 in DNA: TGTGCCAGCAGCCAAGACGGTGTCCAGAATTCACCCCTCCACTTT.

This chain joins TRBV9 and TRBJ2-3; TRBD1 matches at 8 bases. V lost 2 bases and J lost 2; bases outside the gene matches: 1. CDR1 and CDR2 from the germline V gene are SGDLS and YYNGEE. CDR3 length: 14 amino acids. The CDR3 DNA sequence: TGTGCCAGCAGCGTGCAGGGGGCCACAGATACGCAGTATTTT. This translates into CASSVQGATDTQYF.

V and J are TRBV6-5 and TRBJ1-1; weak D call: TRBD1 (6 bases). The CDR3 sequence is 14 residues long. Trimming took 2 bases from V and 3 from J, leaving 10 bases between them. CDR1 is MNHEY, CDR2 SVGAGI, per germline. The CDR3, as DNA: TGTGCCAGCAGTTACGGGGGCTCGGACACTGAAGCTTTCTTT. It codes for CASSYGGSDTEAFF.

This clonotype is labeled as medium-sized. This chain uses TRBV6-1 with TRBJ2-7, with a possible D match to TRBD1 (5 bases). V was clipped by 3 bases and J by 5 bases, with 8 bases between them. The germline V gene has CDR1 MNHNS and CDR2 SASEGT. The CDR3 extends over 12 amino acids. Written as DNA, the CDR3 is TGTGCCAGCAGTGACAGGGTGGACGAGCAGTACTTC. Translated: CASSDRVDEQYF.